This TCR beta chain was identified in a study of CD8 T cells in Susac syndrome. The multiple sclerosis controls consisted of treatment-naive patients with relapsing-remitting disease, either stable or active. The authors reverse transcribed roughly 0.5 to 1 ug RNA with random hexamers. Via MiXCR, TCRdb re-called the immunoSEQ multiplex PCR reads, giving one row per CDR3 protein. This repertoire shows fewer than 350,000 distinct CDR3 sequences, around nine tenths found once; its top ten account for about 0.17%. V dropped 4 bases and J dropped 4 bases, with 13 bases sitting between them. Germline V gene data show CDR1 as MNHNS and CDR2 as SASEGT. The CDR3 sequence is 15 residues long.

The chain joins TRBV6-1 to TRBJ1-4; D uncertain. This sequence originates from a human donor with multiple sclerosis. The source material was CD8+ T cells from PBMCs. The CDR3 bases are TGTGCCAGCAGTGGAATCGGTCAGGATAATGAAAAACTGTTTTTT. Translation gives CASSGIGQDNEKLFF.